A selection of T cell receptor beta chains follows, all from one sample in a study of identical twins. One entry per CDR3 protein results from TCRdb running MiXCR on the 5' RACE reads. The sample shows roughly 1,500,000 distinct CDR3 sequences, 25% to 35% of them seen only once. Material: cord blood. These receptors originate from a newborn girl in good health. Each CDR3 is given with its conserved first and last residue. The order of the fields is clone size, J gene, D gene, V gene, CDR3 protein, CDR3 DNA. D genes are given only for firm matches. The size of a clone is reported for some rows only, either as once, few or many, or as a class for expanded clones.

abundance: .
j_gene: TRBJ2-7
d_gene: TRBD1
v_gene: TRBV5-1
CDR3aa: CASSLSAGGADEQYF
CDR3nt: TGCGCCAGCAGCTTGAGTGCAGGGGGCGCGGACGAGCAGTACTTC

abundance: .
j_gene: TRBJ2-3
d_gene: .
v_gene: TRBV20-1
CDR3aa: CSAGARPTDTQYF
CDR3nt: TGCAGTGCTGGGGCTCGACCCACAGATACGCAGTATTTT

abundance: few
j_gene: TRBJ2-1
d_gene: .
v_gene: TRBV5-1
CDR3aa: CASSLEVLNEQFF
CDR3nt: TGCGCCAGCAGCTTAGAGGTACTCAATGAGCAGTTCTTC

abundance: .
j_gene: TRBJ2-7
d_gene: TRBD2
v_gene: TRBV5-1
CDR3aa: CASNLGTSPTLEQYF
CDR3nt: TGCGCCAGCAACTTAGGGACTAGCCCCACCCTCGAGCAGTACTTC

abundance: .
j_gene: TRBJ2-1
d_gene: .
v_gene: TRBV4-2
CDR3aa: CASSQEKFRDEQFF
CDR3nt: TGTGCCAGCAGCCAAGAAAAATTCCGGGATGAGCAGTTCTTC

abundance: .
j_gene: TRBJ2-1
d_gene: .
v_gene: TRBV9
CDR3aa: CASSVGPSWVNEQFF
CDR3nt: TGTGCCAGCAGCGTAGGCCCCTCCTGGGTAAATGAGCAGTTCTTC

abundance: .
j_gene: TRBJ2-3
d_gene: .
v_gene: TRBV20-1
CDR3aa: CSARRGGARGADTQYF
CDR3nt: TGCAGTGCTAGACGGGGTGGCGCACGGGGCGCAGATACGCAGTATTTT

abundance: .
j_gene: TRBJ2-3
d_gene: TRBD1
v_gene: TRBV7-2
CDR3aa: CASSLDGTGQTDTQYF
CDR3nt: TGTGCCAGCAGCTTAGACGGGACAGGGCAAACAGATACGCAGTATTTT

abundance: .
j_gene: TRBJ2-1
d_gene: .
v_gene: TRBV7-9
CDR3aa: CASSLVRAANEQFF
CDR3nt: TGTGCCAGCAGCTTAGTGCGAGCCGCCAATGAGCAGTTCTTC

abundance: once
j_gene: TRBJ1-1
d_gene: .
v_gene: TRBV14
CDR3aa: CASSKTQETEAFF
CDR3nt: TGTGCCAGCAGCAAAACTCAAGAGACTGAAGCTTTCTTT

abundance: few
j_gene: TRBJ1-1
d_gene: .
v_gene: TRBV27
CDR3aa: CASSTRLNTEAFF
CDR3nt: TGTGCCAGCAGTACCAGGCTGAACACTGAAGCTTTCTTT

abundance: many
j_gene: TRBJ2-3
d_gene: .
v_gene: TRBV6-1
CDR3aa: CASSEAYETRPVTQYF
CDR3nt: TGTGCCAGCAGTGAAGCCTACGAGACTAGACCCGTTACGCAGTATTTT

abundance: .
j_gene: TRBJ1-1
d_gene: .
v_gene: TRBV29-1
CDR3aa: CSVGRGAEAFF
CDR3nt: TGCAGCGTTGGGAGGGGAGCTGAAGCTTTCTTT

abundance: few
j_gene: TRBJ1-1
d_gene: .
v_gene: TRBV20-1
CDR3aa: CSASGNWAGETEAFF
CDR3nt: TGCAGTGCTAGTGGGAATTGGGCAGGGGAAACCGAAGCTTTCTTT

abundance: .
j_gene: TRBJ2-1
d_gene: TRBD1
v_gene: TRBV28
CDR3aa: CASSSGTALSYNEQFF
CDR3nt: TGTGCCAGCAGTTCCGGGACAGCCCTCTCCTACAATGAGCAGTTCTTC

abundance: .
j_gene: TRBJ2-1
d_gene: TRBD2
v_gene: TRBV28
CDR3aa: CASSSPLAGNSYNEQFF
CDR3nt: TGTGCCAGCAGTTCCCCTCTAGCGGGGAACTCCTACAATGAGCAGTTCTTC

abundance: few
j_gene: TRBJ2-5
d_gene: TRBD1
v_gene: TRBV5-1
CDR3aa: CASSGRDRQSRETQYF
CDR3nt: TGCGCCAGCAGCGGACGGGACAGACAATCTAGGGAGACCCAGTACTTC

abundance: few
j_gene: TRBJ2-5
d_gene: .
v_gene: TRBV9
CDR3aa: CASSVVGRQYF
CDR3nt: TGTGCCAGCAGCGTAGTTGGGAGGCAGTACTTC

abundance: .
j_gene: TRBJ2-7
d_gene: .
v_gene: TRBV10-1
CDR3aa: CASSEGVGSNSYEQYF
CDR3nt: TGCGCCAGCAGTGAGGGGGTCGGGAGTAACTCCTACGAGCAGTACTTC

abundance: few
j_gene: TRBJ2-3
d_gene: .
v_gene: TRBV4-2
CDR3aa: CASSQDRSGLSTDTQYF
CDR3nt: TGTGCCAGCAGCCAAGATCGGAGCGGTCTTAGCACAGATACGCAGTATTTT

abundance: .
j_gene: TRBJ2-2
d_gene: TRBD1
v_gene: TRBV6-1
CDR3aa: CASFRDRGGGELFF
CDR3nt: TGTGCCAGTTTCCGGGACAGGGGCGGCGGGGAGCTGTTTTTT

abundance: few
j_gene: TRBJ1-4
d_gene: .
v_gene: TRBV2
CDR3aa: CASTRDLSEKLFF
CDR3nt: TGTGCCAGCACGCGGGATCTCAGTGAAAAACTGTTTTTT

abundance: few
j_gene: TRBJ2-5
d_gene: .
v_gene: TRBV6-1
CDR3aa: CAGGPKETQYF
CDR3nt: TGTGCCGGTGGTCCCAAAGAGACCCAGTACTTC

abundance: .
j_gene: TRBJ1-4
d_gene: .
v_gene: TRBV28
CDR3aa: CASSSWGANEKLFF
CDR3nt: TGTGCCAGCAGTTCCTGGGGGGCTAATGAAAAACTGTTTTTT

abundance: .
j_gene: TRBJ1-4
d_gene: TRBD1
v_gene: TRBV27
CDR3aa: CASSLNQGARKLFF
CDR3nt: TGTGCCAGCAGTTTAAACCAGGGGGCGCGAAAACTGTTTTTT

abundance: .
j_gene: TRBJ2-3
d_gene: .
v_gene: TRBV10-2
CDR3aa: CASSELGGVDTQYF
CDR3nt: TGCGCCAGCAGTGAGCTGGGGGGAGTAGATACGCAGTATTTT

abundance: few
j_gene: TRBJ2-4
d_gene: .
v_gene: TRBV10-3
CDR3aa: CALYDRAKNIQYF
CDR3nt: TGTGCCCTCTATGACAGGGCCAAAAACATTCAGTACTTC

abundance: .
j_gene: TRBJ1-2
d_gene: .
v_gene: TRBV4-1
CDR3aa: CASSQTGLEYGYTF
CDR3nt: TGCGCCAGCAGCCAAACAGGGTTGGAGTATGGCTACACCTTC

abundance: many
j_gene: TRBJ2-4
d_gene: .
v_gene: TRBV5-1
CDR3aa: CASSLARQNAKNIQYF
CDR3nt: TGCGCCAGCAGCTTGGCAAGGCAGAACGCCAAAAACATTCAGTACTTC

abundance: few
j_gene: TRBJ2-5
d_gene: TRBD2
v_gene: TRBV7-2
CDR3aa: CASSTNSGGRGETQYF
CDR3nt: TGTGCCAGCAGCACTAACTCGGGGGGGCGGGGAGAGACCCAGTACTTC

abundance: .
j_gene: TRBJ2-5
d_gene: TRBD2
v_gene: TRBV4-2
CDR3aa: CASSQAGLAGGRETQYF
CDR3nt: TGTGCCAGCAGCCAAGCCGGACTAGCGGGGGGGCGAGAGACCCAGTACTTC

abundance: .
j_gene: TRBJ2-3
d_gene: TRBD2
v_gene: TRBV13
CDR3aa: CASSSQTSGRVDTRYF
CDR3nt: TGTGCCAGCAGCTCGCAGACTAGCGGGAGGGTGGATACGCGGTATTTT

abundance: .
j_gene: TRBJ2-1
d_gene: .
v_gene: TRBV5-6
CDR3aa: CANSLERGGNEQFF
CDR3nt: TGTGCCAACAGCTTGGAGAGGGGTGGGAATGAGCAGTTCTTC

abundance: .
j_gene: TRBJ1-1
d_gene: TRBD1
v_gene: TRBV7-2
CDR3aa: CASSLAGTEMNTEAFF
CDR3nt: TGTGCCAGCAGCTTAGCCGGGACAGAGATGAACACTGAAGCTTTCTTT

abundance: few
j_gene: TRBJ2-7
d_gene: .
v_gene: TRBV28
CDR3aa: CASSLQFYEQYF
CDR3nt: TGTGCCAGCAGTTTGCAGTTCTACGAGCAGTACTTC

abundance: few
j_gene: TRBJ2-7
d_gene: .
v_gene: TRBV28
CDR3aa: CASSFWRTVSYEQYF
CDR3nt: TGTGCCAGCAGTTTCTGGAGGACGGTTTCCTACGAGCAGTACTTC

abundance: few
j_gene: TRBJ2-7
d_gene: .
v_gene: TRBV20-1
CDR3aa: CSAAPLAGEQYF
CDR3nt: TGCAGTGCTGCGCCCTTAGCAGGCGAGCAGTACTTC

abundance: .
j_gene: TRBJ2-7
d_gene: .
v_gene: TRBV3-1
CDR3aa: CASSRRQVRAGEQYF
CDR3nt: TGTGCCAGCAGCCGGCGACAGGTGCGGGCCGGCGAGCAGTACTTC

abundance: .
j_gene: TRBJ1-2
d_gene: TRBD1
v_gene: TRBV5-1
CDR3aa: CASSSSLTLRDSRTHSYTF
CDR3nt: TGCGCCAGCAGCTCCTCCCTTACTTTGAGGGACAGCCGTACCCACTCCTACACCTTC

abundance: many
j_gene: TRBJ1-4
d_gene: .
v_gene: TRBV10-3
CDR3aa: CASRGSPNEKLFF
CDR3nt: TGTGCCAGCAGAGGCAGCCCTAATGAAAAACTGTTTTTT

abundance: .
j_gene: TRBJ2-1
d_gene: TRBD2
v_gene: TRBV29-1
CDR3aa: CSGLPSGRAYAYNEQFF
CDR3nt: TGCAGCGGGCTGCCTAGCGGGAGGGCCTACGCCTACAATGAGCAGTTCTTC

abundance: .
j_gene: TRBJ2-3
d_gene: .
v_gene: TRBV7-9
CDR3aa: CASLNSHFLDTQYF
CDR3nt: TGTGCCAGTCTTAATTCCCACTTTTTGGATACGCAGTATTTT

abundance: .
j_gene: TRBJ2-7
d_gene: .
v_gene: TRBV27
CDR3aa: CASSGHDEQYF
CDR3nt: TGTGCCAGCAGCGGGCACGACGAGCAGTACTTC

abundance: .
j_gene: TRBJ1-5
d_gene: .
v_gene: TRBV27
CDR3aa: CASSPGVSGNQPQHF
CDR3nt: TGTGCCAGCAGCCCAGGGGTTTCGGGCAATCAGCCCCAGCATTTT

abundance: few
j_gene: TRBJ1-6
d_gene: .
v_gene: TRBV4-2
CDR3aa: CASSQGLQVSPLHF
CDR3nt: TGTGCCAGCAGCCAAGGTCTTCAAGTGTCACCCCTCCACTTT

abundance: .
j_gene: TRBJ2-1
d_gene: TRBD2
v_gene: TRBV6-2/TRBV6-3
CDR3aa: CASSYEAGTSSYNEQFF
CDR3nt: TGTGCCAGCAGTTATGAAGCCGGGACTAGCAGCTACAATGAGCAGTTCTTC

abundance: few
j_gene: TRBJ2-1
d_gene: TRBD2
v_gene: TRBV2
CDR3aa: CASSETGGLYNEQFF
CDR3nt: TGTGCCAGCAGTGAAACGGGGGGGCTCTACAATGAGCAGTTCTTC

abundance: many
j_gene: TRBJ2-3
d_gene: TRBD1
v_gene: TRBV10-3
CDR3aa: CAISEGGDRSDTQYF
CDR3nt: TGTGCCATCAGTGAAGGAGGGGACAGGTCAGATACGCAGTATTTT

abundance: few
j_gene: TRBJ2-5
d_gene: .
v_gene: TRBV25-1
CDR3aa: CASSEYRDNEQYF
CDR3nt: TGTGCCAGCAGTGAATACAGGGACAATGAGCAGTACTTC

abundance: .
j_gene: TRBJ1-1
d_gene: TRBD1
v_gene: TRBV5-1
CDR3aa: CASSLGRGQVTEAFF
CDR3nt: TGCGCCAGCAGCTTGGGCAGGGGGCAGGTCACTGAAGCTTTCTTT

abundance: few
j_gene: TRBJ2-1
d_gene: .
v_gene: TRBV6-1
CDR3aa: CASRGQSYNEQFF
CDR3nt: TGTGCCAGCAGGGGACAATCCTACAATGAGCAGTTCTTC

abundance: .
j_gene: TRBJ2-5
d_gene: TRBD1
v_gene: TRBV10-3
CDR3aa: CAIRTGTGSWDEQYF
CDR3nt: TGTGCCATCAGAACCGGGACAGGGAGTTGGGATGAGCAGTACTTC

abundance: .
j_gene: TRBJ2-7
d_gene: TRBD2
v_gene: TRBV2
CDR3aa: CASGGVFSYEQYF
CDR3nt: TGTGCAAGCGGGGGGGTGTTTTCCTACGAGCAGTACTTC

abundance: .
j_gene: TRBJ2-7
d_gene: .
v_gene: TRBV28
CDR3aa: CASSLFLAPFYEQYF
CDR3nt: TGTGCCAGCAGCCTCTTCCTAGCCCCTTTCTACGAGCAGTACTTC

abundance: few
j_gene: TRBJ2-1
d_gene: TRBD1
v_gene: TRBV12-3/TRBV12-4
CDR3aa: CASSLGTGTGKQFF
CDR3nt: TGTGCCAGCAGTTTAGGGACCGGGACAGGGAAGCAGTTCTTC